The clone carrying this T cell receptor beta chain occurred many times. With 6 bases removed from V and 4 bases from J, the gap between germline ends came to 12 bases. The CDR3 length is 13 residues. TCRdb passed the RT-PCR reads through MiXCR, listing each CDR3 protein once. Here the sample spans more than 600,000 distinct CDR3 sequences, 14% being singletons. The chain links TRBV12-3 or TRBV12-4 to TRBJ1-1; a weak D match, TRBD1 (5 bases). The receptor's source is a female donor in good health, serving as a healthy control. The sequencing input was memory CD4+ T cells from blood. Here the CDR3 reads CASRGLTTTEAFF. The CDR3 bases are TGTGCCAGCAGGGGACTCACCACCACTGAAGCTTTCTTT.